The subject of this entry is one T cell receptor (beta chain). Its antigen is undetermined. One junction end disagrees with the germline gene, perhaps due to a read error. This specimen belongs to a study of cytomegalovirus exposure and HLA in healthy donors. Findings of the study overall: Cytomegalovirus association was assigned to around 150 TCR beta chains.

A multiplex PCR was run with 60 Vbeta primers and 13 Jbeta primers. Original processing methods: Later, an analysis found around 80 million unique TCR beta chains, and 9.5 million to 12 million of these were shared. Sequenced by immunoSEQ multiplex PCR; TCRdb stores in-frame clones only, minus some. V and J calls and clone size are those listed in that table; D and trimming were worked out from the DNA. Found here are over 200,000 clones, 82% of them singletons; the top ten hold nearly 6%. Source material: PBMCs. The sequence derives from a middle-aged man in good health and CMV-seropositive.

The CDR3 nucleotides are TGTTCCAGCAGCTATTGGGACAGGGCCTTGGGCACTGAAGCTTTCTTT. This codes for CSSSYWDRALGTEAFF. The V gene is TRBV7-9, the J gene TRBJ1-1; TRBD1 aligns across 9 bases. The germline V gene encodes CDR1 SEHNR and CDR2 FQNEAQ (reference sequence). The CDR3 is 16 residues long.